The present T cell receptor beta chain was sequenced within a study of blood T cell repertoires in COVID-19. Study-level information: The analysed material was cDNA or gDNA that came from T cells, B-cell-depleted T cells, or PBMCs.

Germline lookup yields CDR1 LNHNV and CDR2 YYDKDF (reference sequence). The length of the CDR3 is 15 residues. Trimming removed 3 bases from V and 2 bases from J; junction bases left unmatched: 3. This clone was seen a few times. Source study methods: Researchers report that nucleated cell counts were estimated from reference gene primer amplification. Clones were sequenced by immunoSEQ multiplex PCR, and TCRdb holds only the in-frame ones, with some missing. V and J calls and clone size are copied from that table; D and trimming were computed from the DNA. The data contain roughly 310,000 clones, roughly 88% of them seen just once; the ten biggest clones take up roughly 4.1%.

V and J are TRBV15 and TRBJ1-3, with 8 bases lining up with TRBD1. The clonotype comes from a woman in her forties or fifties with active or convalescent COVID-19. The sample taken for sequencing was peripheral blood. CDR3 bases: TGTGCCACCAGCAGCGACAGGGGCCCTGGAAACACCATATATTTT. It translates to CATSSDRGPGNTIYF.